This T cell receptor (beta chain) was retrieved from a study of blood T cell repertoires in COVID-19. Study at large: Sites in the United States, Italy and Spain provided acute and convalescent COVID-19 samples. Nucleic acid was either cDNA or gDNA, and it came from T cells, B-cell-depleted T cells, or PBMCs.

Original processing methods: Estimates of nucleated cell counts were drawn from the amplification of reference gene primers. Clones were read by immunoSEQ multiplex PCR, and TCRdb kept only the in-frame ones, dropping some. That table is the source of V, J and clone size, and D and trimming were worked out from the DNA. The sample has 200,000 to 300,000 clones, approximately 85% seen once. The source is a woman aged 65 to 85 with acute or convalescent COVID-19. Sample: peripheral blood.

The CDR3 nucleotides are TGTGCCAGCTCACCACCGGGACTGATATACGAGCAGTACTTC. It encodes CASSPPGLIYEQYF. V and J are TRBV18 and TRBJ2-7; D may be TRBD2 (6 bases). Germline CDR1 reads KGHSH; CDR2 reads LQKENI. The CDR3 consists of 14 residues. Trimming shortened V by 0 bases and J by 4 bases, and 10 bases separated the two germline ends.